This TCR beta chain was captured by sequencing in a study of blood T cell repertoires in COVID-19. Study details: Spain, Italy and the United States supplied samples that represented acute and convalescent COVID-19. From T cells, B-cell-depleted T cells, or PBMCs came the material, which was cDNA or gDNA.

Original methodology: Reference gene primer amplification gave estimated nucleated cell counts. Method: immunoSEQ multiplex PCR; TCRdb's copy keeps in-frame clones and lacks some. V and J calls and clone size follow that table, whereas D and trimming were derived from the DNA. Here the sample spans approximately 94,000 clones, more than 85% being singletons. The CDR3 totals 15 residues. Per the germline V gene, CDR1 is SGHRS and CDR2 is YFSETQ. The trim removed 2 bases at V and 0 bases at J, leaving 1 base unmatched. Sequencing was carried out using peripheral blood. This sequence joins TRBV5-1 and TRBJ2-3; TRBD2 matches at 9 bases. This TCR was sampled from a man aged 50 or older with active COVID-19. The CDR3 nucleotides are TGCGCCAGCAGCTTTAGCGGGAGAAGCACAGATACGCAGTATTTT. Its protein is CASSFSGRSTDTQYF.